Included here is one T cell receptor beta chain sequence, with context. The data were obtained in a study of CD8 T cells in Susac syndrome. Germline CDR1 reads SGHAT; CDR2 reads FQNNGV. J gave up 5 bases and V 2 bases, and 3 bases lay outside the gene matches. There are 14 residues in the CDR3. CD8+ and CD4+ T cells from blood underwent TCR beta sequencing. The multiple sclerosis controls were treatment-naive patients with relapsing-remitting disease that was stable or active. The authors negatively isolated CD8+ and CD4+ T cells and FACS-enriched TEMRA cells. Random hexamers were used to reverse transcribe the RNA input (about 0.45 to 1 ug). TCRdb analysed the immunoSEQ multiplex PCR reads with MiXCR anew, one entry per CDR3 protein. Here the sample spans approximately 130,000 distinct CDR3 sequences, approximately 90% being singletons.

This receptor was taken from a human donor with multiple sclerosis. Specimen: CD8+ T cells from PBMCs. This chain connects TRBV11-2 to TRBJ2-7; 10 positions agree with TRBD2. CDR3 in DNA: TGTGCCAGCAGCTTAATGCTAGCGGGAGACGAGCAGTACTTC. Amino acid sequence: CASSLMLAGDEQYF.